The 26 T cell receptor beta chains reported below all come from one sample, sequenced in a study of radiation and T cells in renal cell carcinoma. This sample's time point: blood 4 weeks post-SBRT, at nephrectomy. Treatment: 15 Gy SBRT to primary tumor, nephrectomy 4 weeks later. Libraries were prepared by immunoSEQ multiplex PCR; TCRdb keeps only in-frame clonotypes and omits some of them. The sample consists of about 43,000 clones, roughly 85% of them appearing once. This specimen was blood, taken from a patient whose treatment included radiotherapy and nephrectomy. Receptor source: a woman between 65 and 79 years old with renal cell carcinoma.

This chain links TRBV27 with TRBJ1-2; 7 bases agree with TRBD1. The CDR3 has 15 amino acids. V trimming: 6 bases; J trimming: 2 bases; junction bases outside the gene matches: 9. Germline CDR1 and CDR2: MNHEY and SMNVEV (reference sequence). Here the CDR3 DNA reads TGTGCCAGCAGGATCTTCAGGGGGGAGAACTATGGCTACACCTTC. It specifies CASRIFRGENYGYTF.

The rearrangement links TRBV29-1 to TRBJ2-3; D not resolved. The V gene lost 0 bases and the J gene lost 2 bases, with 12 bases spanning the gap. The CDR3 consists of 15 residues. Germline-derived CDR1 and CDR2 are SQVTM and ANQGSEA. CDR3 region: CSVEDPGRATDTQYF. CDR3 nucleotide sequence: TGCAGCGTTGAAGATCCGGGCCGGGCCACAGATACGCAGTATTTT.

The chain employs TRBV7-8 and TRBJ1-1; D not certain. Trimming cost V 5 bases and J 0 bases, with 7 bases left between them. CDR1 is SGHVS, CDR2 FQNEAQ, per germline. This CDR3 is built from 13 residues. Written as DNA, the CDR3 is TGTGCCAGCAGCCTCCCCGTGAACACTGAAGCTTTCTTT. It encodes CASSLPVNTEAFF. The entire variable domain, with the rest obtained from reference TRBV7-8 and TRBJ1-1, is as follows: GAGVSQSPRYKVAKRGQDVALRCDPISGHVSLFWYQQALGQGPEFLTYFQNEAQLDKSGLPSDRFFAERPEGSVSTLKIQRTQQEDSAVYLCASSLPVNTEAFFGQGTRLTVV.

The rearrangement uses TRBV5-6 and TRBJ1-3; 7 bases line up with TRBD1. This CDR3 has 14 residues. Germline values: CDR1 SGHDT, CDR2 YYEEEE. The junction had 2 bases not matched to a gene; V was cut back by 0 bases and J by 5 bases. CDR3 amino acids: CASSLDRGRNTIYF. The CDR3 coding sequence is TGTGCCAGCAGCTTGGACAGGGGAAGAAACACCATATATTTT. Complete variable domain (other parts from reference TRBV5-6 and TRBJ1-3): DAGVTQSPTHLIKTRGQQVTLRCSPKSGHDTVSWYQQALGQGPQFIFQYYEEEERQRGNFPDRFSGHQFPNYSSELNVNALLLGDSALYLCASSLDRGRNTIYFGEGSWLTVV.

Only a few counts were recorded for this clone. The chain combines TRBV7-3 with TRBJ1-1; D perhaps matches TRBD1 (6 bases). This CDR3 has 13 residues. In germline, CDR1 is SGHTA, CDR2 FQGTGA. Between the trimmed V and J ends, which lost 6 bases and 4 bases, there was a span of 12 bases. CDR3 nucleotide sequence: TGTGCCAGCAGTTTTGGGGGGCTCACTGAAGCTTTCTTT. This gives the protein CASSFGGLTEAFF.

The chain combines TRBV5-5 with TRBJ2-7; 11 bases map to TRBD2. This CDR3 has 16 residues. J gave up 2 bases and V 4 bases, and 8 bases lay outside the gene matches. The germline CDR1 and CDR2 sequences are SGHKS and YYEKEE (reference sequence). The CDR3, as DNA: TGTGCCAGCAGCCTATTACTAGCGGGGGCAACCTACGAGCAGTACTTC. It codes for CASSLLLAGATYEQYF.

This rearrangement joins TRBV11-3 to TRBJ2-1; TRBD2 matches at 15 bases. Per the germline V gene, CDR1 is SGHNT and CDR2 is YENEEA. V lost 5 bases to trimming and J lost 7 bases; unmatched junction nucleotides: 6. The CDR3 is 16 amino acids. The CDR3 is CASSPGTSGRSNEQFF. CDR3 DNA: TGTGCCAGCAGCCCCGGGACTAGCGGGAGGTCGAATGAGCAGTTCTTC. The whole variable domain, remainder taken from reference TRBV11-3 and TRBJ2-1, is EAGVVQSPRYKIIEKKQPVAFWCNPISGHNTLYWYLQNLGQGPELLIRYENEEAVDDSQLPKDRFSAERLKGVDSTLKIQPAELGDSAVYLCASSPGTSGRSNEQFFGPGTRLTVL.

This clone showed up just once. The chain is built from TRBV19 and TRBJ2-1; TRBD1 matches 9 bases. The germline CDR1 and CDR2 sequences are LNHDA and SQIVND (reference sequence). The CDR3 extends over 14 amino acids. The junction had 6 bases not matched to a gene; V was cut back by 3 bases and J by 9 bases. The CDR3 DNA follows: TGTGCCAGTAGTATTACACAGGGGGCCTTTGAGCAGTTCTTC. It translates to CASSITQGAFEQFF.

The chain combines TRBV5-1 with TRBJ2-3; TRBD1 might be the D (6 bases). This CDR3 has 14 amino acids. Germline-derived CDR1 and CDR2 are SGHRS and YFSETQ. Trimming pared 4 bases from V and 4 bases from J, leaving 13 bases between. DNA for the CDR3: TGCGCCAGCAGCGCCGCCACAGGGCCAGATACGCAGTATTTT. This translates into CASSAATGPDTQYF.

The V and J genes are TRBV5-4 and TRBJ2-4, with D hard to call. CDR3 length: 16 amino acids. The V end was cut by 1 base, the J end by 0 bases, with 11 bases between. Germline V gene lookup returns CDR1 SGHNT and CDR2 YYREEE (reference sequence). The CDR3 DNA is TGTGCCAGCAGCTTGAGTCCACTTCTAGCCAAAAACATTCAGTACTTC. Protein product: CASSLSPLLAKNIQYF.

The genes are TRBV7-9 and TRBJ2-1; D is possibly TRBD1 (6 bases). Trimming pared 4 bases from V and 5 bases from J, leaving 18 bases between. The germline gives CDR1 SEHNR, CDR2 FQNEAQ (reference sequence). The CDR3 spans 16 residues. The CDR3 region is CASSSGQTIGDNEQFF. CDR3 nucleotides: TGTGCCAGCAGCTCAGGACAGACCATTGGGGACAATGAGCAGTTCTTC. Looking up the rest from reference TRBV7-9 and TRBJ2-1 gives the full variable domain: DTGVSQNPRHKITKRGQNVTFRCDPISEHNRLYWYRQTLGQGPEFLTYFQNEAQLEKSRLLSDRFSAERPKGSFSTLEIQRTEQGDSAMYLCASSSGQTIGDNEQFFGPGTRLTVL.

V usage is TRBV18 and J usage is TRBJ1-4; D perhaps matches TRBD1 (6 bases). V gave up 3 bases and J gave up 5 bases, with 19 bases separating them. CDR3 length equals 17 residues. Germline V CDR1 and CDR2: KGHSH, LQKENI. CDR3 region: CASSPPSGVRANEKLFF. The CDR3 DNA follows: TGTGCCAGCTCACCCCCGTCAGGGGTGAGGGCCAATGAAAAACTGTTTTTT.

V usage is TRBV2 and J usage is TRBJ2-5; D gene ambiguous. CDR1 and CDR2 (germline): SNHLY, FYNNEI. The CDR3 covers 11 residues. The V end was cut by 8 bases, the J end by 5 bases, with 9 bases between. CDR3 DNA: TGTGCCAGCGCCCCTAAGGAGACCCAGTACTTC. It codes for CASAPKETQYF.

V and J are TRBV5-4 and TRBJ2-5, with 7 positions matching TRBD1. CDR3 size: 16 residues. Unmatched junction bases numbered 7, after V lost 0 bases and J lost 2 bases. Germline lookup yields CDR1 SGHNT and CDR2 YYREEE (reference sequence). The CDR3 sequence is CASSLGTFRGQETQYF. The CDR3, as DNA: TGTGCCAGCAGCTTGGGGACCTTCAGGGGGCAAGAGACCCAGTACTTC. Together with reference TRBV5-4 and TRBJ2-5, the CDR3 gives the full variable domain: ETGVTQSPTHLIKTRGQQVTLRCSSQSGHNTVSWYQQALGQGPQFIFQYYREEENGRGNFPPRFSGLQFPNYSSELNVNALELDDSALYLCASSLGTFRGQETQYFGPGTRLLVL.

The rearrangement uses TRBV18 and TRBJ1-1; the match to TRBD1 covers 9 bases. Trimming removed 2 bases from V and 4 bases from J; junction bases left unmatched: 2. This CDR3 is built from 14 residues. The germline V gene encodes CDR1 KGHSH and CDR2 LQKENI. CDR3 residues: CASSPETGGTEAFF. CDR3 DNA sequence: TGTGCCAGCTCACCAGAGACAGGGGGCACTGAAGCTTTCTTT.

This chain connects TRBV5-1 to TRBJ1-2, with 7 nucleotides matching TRBD1. CDR1 SGHRS and CDR2 YFSETQ come from the germline V gene. V shed 4 bases, J shed 7 bases, and the junction held 10 bases outside the gene matches. CDR3 length equals 14 residues. The CDR3 here is CASSVRTGAAGYTF. As DNA, the CDR3 is TGCGCCAGCAGCGTCAGGACAGGCGCTGCTGGCTACACCTTC.

The genes are TRBV7-9 and TRBJ1-3; D remains ambiguous. This CDR3 has 13 amino acids. The V end was cut by 2 bases, the J end by 5 bases, with 7 bases between. Looked up from germline, CDR1 is SEHNR and CDR2 is FQNEAQ (reference sequence). Written as DNA, the CDR3 is TGTGCCAGCAGCTTACCTGCCCGAAACACCATATATTTT. It translates to CASSLPARNTIYF.

Note on this clone: One end of the junction fails to match germline, which may point to a read error. The chain has TRBV28 and TRBJ1-5; maybe TRBD1 (6 bases). The germline V gene encodes CDR1 MDHEN and CDR2 SYDVKM. The CDR3 covers 11 residues. CDR3 DNA sequence: TGTGCCAGCAGCATTGGACAGATTGTAGGTTTT. This gives the protein CASSIGQIVGF.

The chain is built from TRBV2 and TRBJ2-7, with TRBD2 as a possible D gene (6 bases). The CDR3 contains 15 residues. Germline V lookup: CDR1 SNHLY, CDR2 FYNNEI. V was shortened by 8 bases and J by 3 bases, with 20 bases between the two germline ends. This CDR3 reads CASGTDALLYYEQYF. The CDR3 DNA is TGTGCCAGCGGGACTGACGCCCTCCTTTACTACGAGCAGTACTTC.

The CDR3 loop is CASSLASTSGKFGELFF. In DNA, the CDR3 is TGCGCCAGCAGCTTGGCATCGACTAGCGGGAAGTTCGGGGAGCTGTTTTTT. This rearrangement joins TRBV5-1 to TRBJ2-2, with 11 bases that match TRBD2. The germline CDR1 and CDR2 sequences are SGHRS and YFSETQ. V lost 0 bases, J lost 7 bases, and 8 bases stayed unmatched. This CDR3 is 17 amino acids long.

Written as DNA, the CDR3 is TGTGCCAGCAGTTACTCAGAGGGGGCAACTGAAGCTTTCTTT. Encoded protein: CASSYSEGATEAFF. The V and J genes are TRBV6-6 and TRBJ1-1; 7 nucleotides agree with TRBD1. With 0 bases clipped from V and 5 bases from J, the junction kept 3 bases outside the gene matches. Germline V gives CDR1 MNHNY, CDR2 SVGAGI (reference sequence). CDR3 size: 14 residues.

This clone was observed a single time. The chain has TRBV27 and TRBJ2-2, with 7 bases fitting TRBD1. CDR3 size: 16 residues. Trimming at V came to 5 bases and at J to 1 base, leaving 7 bases not matched to a gene. Germline loops: CDR1 MNHEY, CDR2 SMNVEV (reference sequence). In DNA form, the CDR3 reads TGTGCCAGCAGTCGAACCGGACAGGTGAACACCGGGGAGCTGTTTTTT. Protein: CASSRTGQVNTGELFF.

This clone turned up a few times. The rearrangement uses TRBV9 and TRBJ1-1, with a weak D call TRBD1 (5 bases). This CDR3 contains 16 residues. V was shortened by 4 bases and J by 1 base, with 17 bases between the two germline ends. CDR1 is SGDLS and CDR2 is YYNGEE in the germline V gene. The CDR3 DNA reads TGTGCCAGCAGCCCTCAGGAGGGGCAGAGGAACACTGAAGCTTTCTTT. Encoded protein: CASSPQEGQRNTEAFF.

The rearrangement joins TRBV19 to TRBJ1-2, with 9 positions matching TRBD1. The CDR3 is 15 amino acids. Germline CDR1 reads LNHDA; CDR2 reads SQIVND (reference sequence). The J segment lost 4 bases and the V segment lost 1 base, leaving 4 bases of the junction unmatched. CDR3 protein: CASSIAPTGGYGYTF. In DNA form, the CDR3 reads TGTGCCAGTAGTATAGCGCCGACAGGGGGCTATGGCTACACCTTC.

The chain uses TRBV29-1 and TRBJ2-3; TRBD2 agrees at 8 bases. The CDR3 is made up of 14 amino acids. The J segment lost 1 base and the V segment lost 2 bases, leaving 2 bases of the junction unmatched. Looked up from germline, CDR1 is SQVTM and CDR2 is ANQGSEA. The CDR3 nucleotides read TGCAGCGTTGAACCGACTAGCGGCACAGATACGCAGTATTTT. Amino acids: CSVEPTSGTDTQYF.

The chain carries TRBV6-1 and TRBJ2-7; TRBD1 agrees at 7 bases. This CDR3 contains 14 residues. J was trimmed by 2 bases and V by 10 bases; bases with no gene match: 11. Germline V CDR1 and CDR2: MNHNS, SASEGT. For the CDR3, the DNA is TGTGCCACCAGCCGGGACAGTGACACCTACGAGCAGTACTTC. This encodes CATSRDSDTYEQYF.